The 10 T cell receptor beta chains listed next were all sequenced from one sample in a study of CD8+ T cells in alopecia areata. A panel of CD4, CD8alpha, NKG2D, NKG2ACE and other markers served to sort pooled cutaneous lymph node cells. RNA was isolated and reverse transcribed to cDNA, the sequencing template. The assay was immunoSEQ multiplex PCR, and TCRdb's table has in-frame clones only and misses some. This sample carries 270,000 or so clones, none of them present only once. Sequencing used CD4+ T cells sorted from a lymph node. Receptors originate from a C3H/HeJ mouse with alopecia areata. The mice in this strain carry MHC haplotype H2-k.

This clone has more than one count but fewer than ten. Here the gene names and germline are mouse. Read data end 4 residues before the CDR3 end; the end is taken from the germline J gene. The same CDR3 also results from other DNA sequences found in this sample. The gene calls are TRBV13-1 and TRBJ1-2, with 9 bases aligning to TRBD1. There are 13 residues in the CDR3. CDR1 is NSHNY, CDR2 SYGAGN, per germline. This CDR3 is CASSGDRDSDYTF. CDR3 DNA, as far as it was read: TGTGCCAGCAGTGGGGACAGGGATTCC.

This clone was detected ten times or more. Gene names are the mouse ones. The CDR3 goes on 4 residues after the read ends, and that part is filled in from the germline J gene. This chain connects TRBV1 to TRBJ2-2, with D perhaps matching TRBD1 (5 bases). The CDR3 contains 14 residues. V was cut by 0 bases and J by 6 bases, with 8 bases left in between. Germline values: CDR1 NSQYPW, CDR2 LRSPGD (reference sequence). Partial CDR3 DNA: TGCACCTGCAGTGCAGACAGGGTTCCCGGG. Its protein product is CTCSADRVPG. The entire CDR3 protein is CTCSADRVPGQLYF.

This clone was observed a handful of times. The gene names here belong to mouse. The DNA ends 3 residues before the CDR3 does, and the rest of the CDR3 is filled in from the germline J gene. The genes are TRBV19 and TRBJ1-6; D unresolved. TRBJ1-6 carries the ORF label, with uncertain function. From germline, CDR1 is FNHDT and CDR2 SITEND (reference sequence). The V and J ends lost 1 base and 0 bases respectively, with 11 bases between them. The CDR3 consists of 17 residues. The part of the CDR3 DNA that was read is TGTGCCAGCAGTATACAGGCGGGATTTTCCTATAATTCGCCC. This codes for CASSIQAGFSYNSP. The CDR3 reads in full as CASSIQAGFSYNSPLYF.

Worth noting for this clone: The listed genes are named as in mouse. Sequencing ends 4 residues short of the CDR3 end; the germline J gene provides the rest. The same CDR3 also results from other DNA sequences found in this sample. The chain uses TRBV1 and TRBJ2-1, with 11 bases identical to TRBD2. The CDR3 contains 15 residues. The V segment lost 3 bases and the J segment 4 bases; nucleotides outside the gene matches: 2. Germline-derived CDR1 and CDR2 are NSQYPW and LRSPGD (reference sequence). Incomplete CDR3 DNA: TGCACCTGCAGTGCCGGGACTGGGGGTTATGCT. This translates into CTCSAGTGGYA. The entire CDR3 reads CTCSAGTGGYAEQFF.

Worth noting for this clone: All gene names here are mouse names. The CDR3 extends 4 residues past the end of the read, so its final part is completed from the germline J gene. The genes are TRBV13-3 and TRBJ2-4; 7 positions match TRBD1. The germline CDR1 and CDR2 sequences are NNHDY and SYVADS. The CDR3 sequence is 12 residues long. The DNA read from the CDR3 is TGTGCCAGCAGTGAACAGGGGAAC. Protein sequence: CASSEQGN. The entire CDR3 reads CASSEQGNTLYF.

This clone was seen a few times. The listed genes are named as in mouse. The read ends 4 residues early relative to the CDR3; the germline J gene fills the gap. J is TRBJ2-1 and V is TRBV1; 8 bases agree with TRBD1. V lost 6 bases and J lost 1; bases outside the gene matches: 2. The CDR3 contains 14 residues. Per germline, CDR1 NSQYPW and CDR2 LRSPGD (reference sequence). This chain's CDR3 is CTCRGDRNYAEQFF. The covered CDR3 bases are TGCACCTGCAGGGGGGACAGGAACTATGCT.

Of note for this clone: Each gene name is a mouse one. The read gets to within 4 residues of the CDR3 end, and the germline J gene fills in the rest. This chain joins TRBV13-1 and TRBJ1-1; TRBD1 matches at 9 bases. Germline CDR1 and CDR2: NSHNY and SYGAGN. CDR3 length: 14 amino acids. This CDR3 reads CASSDAGTGREVFF. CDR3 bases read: TGTGCCAGCAGTGATGCAGGGACAGGGAGA.

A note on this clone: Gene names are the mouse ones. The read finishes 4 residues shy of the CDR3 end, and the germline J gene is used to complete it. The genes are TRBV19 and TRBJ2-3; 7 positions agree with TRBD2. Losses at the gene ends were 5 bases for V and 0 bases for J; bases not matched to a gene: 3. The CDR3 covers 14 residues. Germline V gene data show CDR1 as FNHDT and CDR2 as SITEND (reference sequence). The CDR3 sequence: CASRPGGSAETLYF. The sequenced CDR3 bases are TGTGCCAGCAGGCCTGGGGGTAGTGCAGAA.

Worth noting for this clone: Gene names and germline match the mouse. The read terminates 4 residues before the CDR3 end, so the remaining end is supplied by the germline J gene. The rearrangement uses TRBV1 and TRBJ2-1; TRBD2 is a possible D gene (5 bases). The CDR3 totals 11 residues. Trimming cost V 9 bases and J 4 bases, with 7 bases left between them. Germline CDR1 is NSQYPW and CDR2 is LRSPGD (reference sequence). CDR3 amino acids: CTCGDYAEQFF. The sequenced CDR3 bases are TGCACCTGTGGGGATTATGCT.

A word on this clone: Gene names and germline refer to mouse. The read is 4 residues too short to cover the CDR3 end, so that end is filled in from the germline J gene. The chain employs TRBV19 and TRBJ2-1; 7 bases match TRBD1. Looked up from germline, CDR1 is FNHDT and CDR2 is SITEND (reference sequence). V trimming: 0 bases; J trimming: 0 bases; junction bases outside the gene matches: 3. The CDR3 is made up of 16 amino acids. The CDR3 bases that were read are TGTGCCAGCAGTATAGCGGGGACAGCTAACTATGCT. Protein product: CASSIAGTANYA. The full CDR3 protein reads CASSIAGTANYAEQFF.